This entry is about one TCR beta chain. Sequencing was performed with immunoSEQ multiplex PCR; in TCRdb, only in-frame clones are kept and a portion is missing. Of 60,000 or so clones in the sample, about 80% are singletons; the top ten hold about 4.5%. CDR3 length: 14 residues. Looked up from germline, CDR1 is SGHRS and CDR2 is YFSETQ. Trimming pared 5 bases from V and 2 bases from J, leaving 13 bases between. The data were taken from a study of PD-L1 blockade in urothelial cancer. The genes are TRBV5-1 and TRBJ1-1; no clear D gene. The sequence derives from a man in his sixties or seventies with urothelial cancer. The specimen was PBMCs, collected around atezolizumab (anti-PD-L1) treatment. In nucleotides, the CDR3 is TGCGCCAGCAGTTCAGTTGGACTAAACACTGAAGCTTTCTTT. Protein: CASSSVGLNTEAFF.